This TCR beta chain is drawn from a study of shared clonotypes between healthy human individuals. Comments on this clone: Its antigen is not known.

V was cut by 6 bases and J by 8 bases, with 14 bases left in between. Germline V CDR1 and CDR2: MDHEN, SYDVKM. The CDR3 is made up of 14 amino acids. Produced via immunoSEQ multiplex PCR; TCRdb's table is partial and in-frame only. The sample consists of more than 850,000 clones, 78% of them appearing once. Findings of the study overall: Of the naive CD4 clonotypes, around 4.8% were shared across several donors.

This sequence joins TRBV28 and TRBJ2-6; the D gene is possibly TRBD1 (6 bases). Material: memory CD4+ T cells from PBMCs. Subset reported: CD45RA-negative fraction. This clonotype was obtained from a man between 18 and 29 years old in good health. Some clones in this sample may be carry-over from other donors' samples. CDR3 nucleotides: TGTGCCAGCAGACAACAGGGTAAGCCCAACGTCCTGACTTTC. This sequence encodes CASRQQGKPNVLTF.